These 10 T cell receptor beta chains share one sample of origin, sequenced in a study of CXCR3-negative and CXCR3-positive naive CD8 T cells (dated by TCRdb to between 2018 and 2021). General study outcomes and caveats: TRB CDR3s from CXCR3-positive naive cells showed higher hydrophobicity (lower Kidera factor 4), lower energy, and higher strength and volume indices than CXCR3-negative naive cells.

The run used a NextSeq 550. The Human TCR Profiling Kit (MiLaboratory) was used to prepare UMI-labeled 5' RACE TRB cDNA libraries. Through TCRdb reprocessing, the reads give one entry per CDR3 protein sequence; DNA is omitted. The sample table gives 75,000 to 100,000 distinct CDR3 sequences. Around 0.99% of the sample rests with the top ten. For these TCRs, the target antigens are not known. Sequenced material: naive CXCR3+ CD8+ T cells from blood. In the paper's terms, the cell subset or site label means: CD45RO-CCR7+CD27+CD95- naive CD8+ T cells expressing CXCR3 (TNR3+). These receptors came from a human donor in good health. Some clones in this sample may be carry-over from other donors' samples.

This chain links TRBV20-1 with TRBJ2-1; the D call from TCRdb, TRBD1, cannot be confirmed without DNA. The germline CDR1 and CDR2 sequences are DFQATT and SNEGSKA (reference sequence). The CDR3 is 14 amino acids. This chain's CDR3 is CSAQGQLIYNEQFF.

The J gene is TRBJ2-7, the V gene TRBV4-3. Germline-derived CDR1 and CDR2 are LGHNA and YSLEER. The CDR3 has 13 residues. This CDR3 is CASSQDSSYEQYF.

The CDR3 reads CASPGTAKNIQYF. The rearrangement uses TRBV23-1 and TRBJ2-4; the D call from TCRdb, TRBD1, cannot be confirmed without DNA. TRBV23-1 is reported as an ORF; its role is uncertain. The CDR3 extends over 13 amino acids.

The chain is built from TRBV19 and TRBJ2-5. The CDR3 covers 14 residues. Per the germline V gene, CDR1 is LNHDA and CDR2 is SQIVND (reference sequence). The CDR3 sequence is CASSIMPSEETQYF.

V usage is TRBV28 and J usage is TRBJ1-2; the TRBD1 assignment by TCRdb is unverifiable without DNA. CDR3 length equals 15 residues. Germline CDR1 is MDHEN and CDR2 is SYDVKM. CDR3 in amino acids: CASSPGTFTNYGYTF.

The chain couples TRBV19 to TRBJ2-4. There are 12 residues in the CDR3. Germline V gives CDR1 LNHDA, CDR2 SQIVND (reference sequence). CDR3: CATAIAKNIQYF.

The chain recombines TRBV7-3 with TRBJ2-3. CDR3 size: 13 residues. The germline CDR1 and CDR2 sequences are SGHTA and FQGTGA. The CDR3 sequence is CASSPTFPDTQYF.

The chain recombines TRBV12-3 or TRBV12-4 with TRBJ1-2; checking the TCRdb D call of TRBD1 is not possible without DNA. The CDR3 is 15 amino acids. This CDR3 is CASSATDGQVFGYTF.

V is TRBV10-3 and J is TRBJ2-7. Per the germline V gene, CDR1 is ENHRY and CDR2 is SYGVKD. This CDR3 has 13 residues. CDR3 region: CAIPGNSEYEQYF.

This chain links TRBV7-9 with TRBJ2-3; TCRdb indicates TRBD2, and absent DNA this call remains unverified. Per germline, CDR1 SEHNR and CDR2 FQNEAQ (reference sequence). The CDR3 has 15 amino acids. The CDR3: CASSPRTPSTDTQYF.